The clone carrying this TCR beta chain appeared many times. What it binds is unknown. The CDR3 totals 17 residues. Germline V gene lookup returns CDR1 SGHNT and CDR2 YENEEA. The V gene end was trimmed by 3 bases and the J gene end by 5 bases; junction bases not matched to a gene: 6. The record originates from a study of T cells after posttransplantation cyclophosphamide. Study results and limitations: Donor-recipient repertoire similarity was low at 1-2 months, rising over year one.

The protocol was immunoSEQ multiplex PCR, while the TCRdb copy is restricted to in-frame clones and leaves out a portion. The record shows approximately 35,000 clones for this sample, with no singletons present. This TCR derives from a girl aged 10 to 17 in good health, CMV-negative, and a related stem cell transplant donor. What was sequenced was PBMCs. The V gene is TRBV11-3, the J gene TRBJ2-5; 16 positions agree with TRBD2. CDR3 sequence reads: CASSLGLAGGKSETQYF. As DNA, the CDR3 is TGTGCCAGCAGCTTGGGACTAGCGGGAGGGAAATCGGAGACCCAGTACTTC. The full variable domain, with the rest looked up from reference TRBV11-3 and TRBJ2-5, is EAGVVQSPRYKIIEKKQPVAFWCNPISGHNTLYWYLQNLGQGPELLIRYENEEAVDDSQLPKDRFSAERLKGVDSTLKIQPAELGDSAVYLCASSLGLAGGKSETQYFGPGTRLLVL.